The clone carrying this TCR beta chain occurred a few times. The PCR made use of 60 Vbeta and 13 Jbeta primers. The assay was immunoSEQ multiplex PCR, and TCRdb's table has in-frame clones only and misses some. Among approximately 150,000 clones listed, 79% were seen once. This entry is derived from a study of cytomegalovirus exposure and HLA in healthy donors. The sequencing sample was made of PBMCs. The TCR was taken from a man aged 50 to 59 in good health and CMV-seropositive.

The CDR3 sequence is CASSPPSRTGELFF. The CDR3 bases are TGTGCCAGCTCACCACCGTCGCGTACCGGGGAGCTGTTTTTT. The genes are TRBV18 and TRBJ2-2; D not certain. V lost 0 bases to trimming and J lost 5 bases, with 7 bases between them. The length of the CDR3 is 14 residues. Per the germline V gene, CDR1 is KGHSH and CDR2 is LQKENI.